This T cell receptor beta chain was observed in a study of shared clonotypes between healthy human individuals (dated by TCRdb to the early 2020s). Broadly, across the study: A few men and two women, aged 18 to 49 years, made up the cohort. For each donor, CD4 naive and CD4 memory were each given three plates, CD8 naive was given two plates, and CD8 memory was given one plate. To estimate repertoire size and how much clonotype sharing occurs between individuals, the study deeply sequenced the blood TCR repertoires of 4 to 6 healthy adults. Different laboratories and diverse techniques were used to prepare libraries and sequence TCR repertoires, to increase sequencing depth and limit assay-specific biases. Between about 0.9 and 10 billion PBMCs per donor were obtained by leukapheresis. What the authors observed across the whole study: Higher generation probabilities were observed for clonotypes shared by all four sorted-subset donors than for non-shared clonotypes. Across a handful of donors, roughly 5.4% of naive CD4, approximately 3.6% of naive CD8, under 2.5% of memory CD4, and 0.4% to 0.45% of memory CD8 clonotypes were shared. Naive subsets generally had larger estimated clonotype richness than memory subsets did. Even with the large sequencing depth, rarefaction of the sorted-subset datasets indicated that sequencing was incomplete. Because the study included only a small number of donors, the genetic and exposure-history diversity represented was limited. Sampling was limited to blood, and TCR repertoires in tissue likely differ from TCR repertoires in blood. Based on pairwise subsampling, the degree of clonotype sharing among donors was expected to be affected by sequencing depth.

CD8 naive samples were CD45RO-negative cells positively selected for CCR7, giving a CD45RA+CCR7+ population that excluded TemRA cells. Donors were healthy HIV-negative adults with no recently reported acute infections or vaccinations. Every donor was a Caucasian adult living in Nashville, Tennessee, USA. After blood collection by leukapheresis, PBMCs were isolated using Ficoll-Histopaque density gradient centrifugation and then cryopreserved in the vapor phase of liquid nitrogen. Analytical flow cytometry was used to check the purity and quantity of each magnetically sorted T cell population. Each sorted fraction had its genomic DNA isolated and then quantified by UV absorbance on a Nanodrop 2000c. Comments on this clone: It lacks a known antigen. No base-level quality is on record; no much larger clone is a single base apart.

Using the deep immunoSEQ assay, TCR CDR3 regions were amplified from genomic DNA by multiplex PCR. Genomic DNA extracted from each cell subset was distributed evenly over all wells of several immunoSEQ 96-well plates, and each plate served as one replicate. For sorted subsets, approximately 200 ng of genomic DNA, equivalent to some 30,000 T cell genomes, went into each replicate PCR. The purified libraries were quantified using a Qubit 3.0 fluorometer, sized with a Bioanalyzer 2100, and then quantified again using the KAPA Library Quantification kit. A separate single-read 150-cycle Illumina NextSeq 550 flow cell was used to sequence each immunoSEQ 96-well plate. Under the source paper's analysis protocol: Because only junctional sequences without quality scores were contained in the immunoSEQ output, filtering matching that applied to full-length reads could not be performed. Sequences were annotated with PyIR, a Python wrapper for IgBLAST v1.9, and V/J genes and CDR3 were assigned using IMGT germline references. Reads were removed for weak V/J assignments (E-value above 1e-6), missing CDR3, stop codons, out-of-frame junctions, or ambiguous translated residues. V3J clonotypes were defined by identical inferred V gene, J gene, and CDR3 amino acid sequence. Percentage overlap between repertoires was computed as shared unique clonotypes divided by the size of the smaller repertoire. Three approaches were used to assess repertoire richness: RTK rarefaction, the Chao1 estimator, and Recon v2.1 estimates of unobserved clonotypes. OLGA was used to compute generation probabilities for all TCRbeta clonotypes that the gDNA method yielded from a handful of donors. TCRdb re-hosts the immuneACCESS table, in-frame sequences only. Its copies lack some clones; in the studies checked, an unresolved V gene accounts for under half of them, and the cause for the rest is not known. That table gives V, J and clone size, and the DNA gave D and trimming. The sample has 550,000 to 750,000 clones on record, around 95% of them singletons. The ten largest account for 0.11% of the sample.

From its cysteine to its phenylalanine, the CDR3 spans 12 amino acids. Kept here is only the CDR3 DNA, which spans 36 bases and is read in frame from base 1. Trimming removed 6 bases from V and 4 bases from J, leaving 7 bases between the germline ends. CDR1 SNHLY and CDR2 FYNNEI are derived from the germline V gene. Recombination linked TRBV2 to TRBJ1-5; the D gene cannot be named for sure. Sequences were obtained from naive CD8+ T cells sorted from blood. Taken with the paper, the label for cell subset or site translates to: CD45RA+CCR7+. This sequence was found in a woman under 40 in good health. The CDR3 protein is CASRQINQPQHF. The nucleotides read TGTGCCAGCAGGCAAATTAATCAGCCCCAGCATTTT.